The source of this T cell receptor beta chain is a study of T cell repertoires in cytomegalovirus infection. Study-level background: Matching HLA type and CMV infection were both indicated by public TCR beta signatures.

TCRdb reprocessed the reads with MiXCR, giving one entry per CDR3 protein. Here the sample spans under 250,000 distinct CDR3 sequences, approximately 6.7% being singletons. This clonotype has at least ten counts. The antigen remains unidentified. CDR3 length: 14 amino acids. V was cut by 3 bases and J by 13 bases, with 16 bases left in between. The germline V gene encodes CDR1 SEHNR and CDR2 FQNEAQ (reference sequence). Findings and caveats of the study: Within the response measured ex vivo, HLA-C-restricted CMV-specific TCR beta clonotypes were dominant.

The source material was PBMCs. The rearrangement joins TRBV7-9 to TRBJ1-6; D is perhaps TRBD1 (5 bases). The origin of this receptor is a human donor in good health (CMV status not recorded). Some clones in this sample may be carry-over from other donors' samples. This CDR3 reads CASSFTDSGLPLHF. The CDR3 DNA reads TGTGCCAGCAGCTTTACCGACAGCGGCCTGCCCCTCCACTTT.